This record covers a single T cell receptor (beta chain). Its antigen remains unknown. Noted time point: week 23, last vaccination. Each dose of the vaccine consisted of 300 ug of mutant IDH1 20-mer peptide, with topical imiquimod. Produced via immunoSEQ multiplex PCR; TCRdb's table is partial and in-frame only. The table has approximately 35,000 clones, around nine tenths seen once; the top ten hold less than 3%. This entry is derived from a study of a mutant IDH1 vaccine in newly diagnosed glioma. Study in general: The initiation of vaccination occurred 4-6 weeks after radiotherapy alone, or with temozolomide cycles. Receipt of radiotherapy, temozolomide, or both preceded the study, and most received both. Findings and limits, study-wide: Apparently unrelated to pseudoprogression were changes in the top peripheral T cell clonotypes.

The CDR3 contains 16 residues. The V and J ends lost 3 bases and 0 bases respectively, with 12 bases between them. CDR1 is SGDLS, CDR2 YYNGEE, per germline. This TCR came from a man aged 40-49 years with glioma. The specimen comprised PBMCs, sampled from a glioma patient whose treatment included an IDH1 peptide vaccine. This rearrangement joins TRBV9 to TRBJ1-4, with D tentatively TRBD1 (5 bases). DNA for the CDR3: TGTGCCAGCAGCGGGGCAGGGATTGCAACTAATGAAAAACTGTTTTTT. Its protein is CASSGAGIATNEKLFF.